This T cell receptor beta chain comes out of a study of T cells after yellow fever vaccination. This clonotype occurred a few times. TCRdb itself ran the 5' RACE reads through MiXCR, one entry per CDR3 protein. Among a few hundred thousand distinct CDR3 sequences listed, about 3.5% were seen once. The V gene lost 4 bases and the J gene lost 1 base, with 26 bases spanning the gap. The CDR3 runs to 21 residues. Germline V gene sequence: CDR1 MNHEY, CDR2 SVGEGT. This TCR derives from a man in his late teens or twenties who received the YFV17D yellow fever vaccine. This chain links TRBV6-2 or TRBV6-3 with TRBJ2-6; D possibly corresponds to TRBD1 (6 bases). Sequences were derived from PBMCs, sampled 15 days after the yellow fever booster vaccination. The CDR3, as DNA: TGTGCCAGCAGTTCCATACAGGGATCTTACTTTCTCATTTCTGGGGCCAACGTCCTGACTTTC. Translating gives CASSSIQGSYFLISGANVLTF.